Listed below are T cell receptor beta chains from one sample, sequenced in a study of T cell clonotyping in hematopoietic cell transplantation. Measured with immunoSEQ multiplex PCR; TCRdb has only the in-frame clones, and not every one. The table includes around 27,000 clones, 60% to 80% detected once. The material sequenced was peripheral blood mononuclear cells, taken before stem cell transplant. The receptors here all came from a man aged 50-60 years with myelodysplastic syndrome. Some clones in this sample may be carry-over from other donors' samples. Each CDR3 is given with its conserved first and last residue. The order of the fields is J gene, clone size, D gene, V gene, CDR3 protein, CDR3 DNA. D genes are given only for firm matches. A row's size may be missing; if present it is once, few, many or a size class.

j_call: TRBJ2-7
clone_size: NA
d_call: TRBD1
v_call: TRBV29-1
cdr3_aa: CSVSQGQGAYEQYF
cdr3_nt: TGCAGCGTGAGCCAAGGACAGGGGGCCTACGAGCAGTACTTC

j_call: TRBJ1-6
clone_size: once
d_call: NA
v_call: TRBV7-2
cdr3_aa: CASSMDKSRSPLHF
cdr3_nt: TGTGCCAGCAGCATGGACAAGAGCCGATCACCCCTCCACTTT

j_call: TRBJ2-7
clone_size: NA
d_call: NA
v_call: TRBV7-2
cdr3_aa: CASSLWGEQYF
cdr3_nt: TGTGCCAGCAGCTTATGGGGCGAGCAGTACTTC

j_call: TRBJ2-2
clone_size: NA
d_call: TRBD2
v_call: TRBV25-1
cdr3_aa: CASRGGYPYTGELFF
cdr3_nt: TGTGCCAGCAGGGGGGGGTATCCCTACACCGGGGAGCTGTTTTTT

j_call: TRBJ1-1
clone_size: NA
d_call: NA
v_call: TRBV10-3
cdr3_aa: CAISEYRGDTEAFF
cdr3_nt: TGTGCCATCAGTGAGTATCGGGGGGACACTGAAGCTTTCTTT

j_call: TRBJ2-1
clone_size: once
d_call: TRBD2
v_call: TRBV7-3
cdr3_aa: CASSPGLAYNEQFF
cdr3_nt: TGTGCCAGCAGCCCGGGACTAGCCTACAATGAGCAGTTCTTC

j_call: TRBJ2-1
clone_size: NA
d_call: NA
v_call: TRBV25-1
cdr3_aa: CASSPRTLYNEQFF
cdr3_nt: TGTGCCAGCAGTCCGCGGACACTCTACAATGAGCAGTTCTTC

j_call: TRBJ1-2
clone_size: NA
d_call: NA
v_call: TRBV2
cdr3_aa: CASSEVSANYGYTF
cdr3_nt: TGTGCCAGCAGTGAGGTGTCAGCTAACTATGGCTACACCTTC

j_call: TRBJ2-7
clone_size: NA
d_call: NA
v_call: TRBV30
cdr3_aa: CAWSVGAGAYEQYF
cdr3_nt: TGTGCCTGGAGTGTGGGGGCGGGAGCCTACGAGCAGTACTTC

j_call: TRBJ1-2
clone_size: NA
d_call: NA
v_call: TRBV10-3
cdr3_aa: CAISGTDYGYTF
cdr3_nt: TGTGCCATCAGTGGGACAGACTATGGCTACACCTTC

j_call: TRBJ1-4
clone_size: NA
d_call: NA
v_call: TRBV29-1
cdr3_aa: CSVKEGEKLFF
cdr3_nt: TGCAGCGTTAAGGAGGGCGAAAAACTGTTTTTT

j_call: TRBJ1-1
clone_size: NA
d_call: NA
v_call: TRBV29-1
cdr3_aa: CSVVDPGADTEAFF
cdr3_nt: TGCAGCGTTGTGGATCCAGGCGCTGACACTGAAGCTTTCTTT

j_call: TRBJ2-2
clone_size: few
d_call: NA
v_call: TRBV7-2
cdr3_aa: CASSFEWIDTGELFF
cdr3_nt: TGTGCCAGCAGCTTTGAATGGATTGACACCGGGGAGCTGTTTTTT

j_call: TRBJ2-7
clone_size: NA
d_call: NA
v_call: TRBV6-5
cdr3_aa: CASSQNSYEQYF
cdr3_nt: TGTGCCAGCAGCCAGAACAGCTACGAGCAGTACTTC

j_call: TRBJ1-1
clone_size: NA
d_call: NA
v_call: TRBV9
cdr3_aa: CASSVGSGPHTEAFF
cdr3_nt: TGTGCCAGCAGCGTGGGGTCAGGGCCCCATACTGAAGCTTTCTTT

j_call: TRBJ2-7
clone_size: NA
d_call: NA
v_call: TRBV2
cdr3_aa: CASSDAGNEQYF
cdr3_nt: TGTGCCAGCAGTGACGCGGGAAACGAGCAGTACTTC

j_call: TRBJ2-1
clone_size: few
d_call: TRBD1
v_call: TRBV4-1
cdr3_aa: CASSLTGGADEQFF
cdr3_nt: TGCGCCAGCAGCCTAACAGGGGGTGCGGATGAGCAGTTCTTC

j_call: TRBJ2-7
clone_size: NA
d_call: TRBD1
v_call: TRBV2
cdr3_aa: CASRGTGPSYEQYF
cdr3_nt: TGTGCCAGCAGGGGGACAGGGCCCTCCTACGAGCAGTACTTC

j_call: TRBJ1-2
clone_size: NA
d_call: NA
v_call: TRBV4-2
cdr3_aa: CASSQDTGAGPSYGYTF
cdr3_nt: TGTGCCAGCAGCCAAGATACGGGGGCGGGGCCCAGCTATGGCTACACCTTC

j_call: TRBJ1-1
clone_size: NA
d_call: NA
v_call: TRBV5-1
cdr3_aa: CASSLGAANTEAFF
cdr3_nt: TGCGCCAGCAGCTTGGGGGCGGCGAACACTGAAGCTTTCTTT

j_call: TRBJ1-5
clone_size: NA
d_call: NA
v_call: TRBV5-6
cdr3_aa: CASSRRAANNQPQHF
cdr3_nt: TGTGCCAGCAGCCGAAGGGCAGCGAACAATCAGCCCCAGCATTTT

j_call: TRBJ2-7
clone_size: NA
d_call: NA
v_call: TRBV6-1
cdr3_aa: CATRRGEGLHEQYF
cdr3_nt: TGTGCCACCCGAAGGGGGGAGGGTCTACACGAGCAGTACTTC

j_call: TRBJ1-2
clone_size: once
d_call: TRBD1
v_call: TRBV7-2
cdr3_aa: CASSTRQGAYGYTF
cdr3_nt: TGTGCCAGCAGCACCCGACAGGGAGCCTATGGCTACACCTTC

j_call: TRBJ2-4
clone_size: NA
d_call: NA
v_call: TRBV6-5
cdr3_aa: CASGWGDIQYF
cdr3_nt: TGTGCCAGCGGGTGGGGGGACATTCAGTACTTC

j_call: TRBJ1-1
clone_size: NA
d_call: NA
v_call: TRBV30
cdr3_aa: CAWSVGAEAFF
cdr3_nt: TGTGCCTGGAGCGTGGGAGCAGAAGCTTTCTTT

j_call: TRBJ2-3
clone_size: NA
d_call: NA
v_call: TRBV29-1
cdr3_aa: CSVEIGGTDTQYF
cdr3_nt: TGCAGCGTTGAAATTGGGGGGACAGATACGCAGTATTTT

j_call: TRBJ1-2
clone_size: NA
d_call: NA
v_call: TRBV28
cdr3_aa: CASSLFRDNNAGYTF
cdr3_nt: TGTGCCAGCAGTTTATTCCGGGACAATAACGCCGGCTACACCTTC

j_call: TRBJ2-1
clone_size: few
d_call: TRBD2
v_call: TRBV7-2
cdr3_aa: CASSPVAGGRSNEQFF
cdr3_nt: TGTGCCAGCAGCCCGGTAGCGGGGGGGAGGAGCAATGAGCAGTTCTTC

j_call: TRBJ2-5
clone_size: NA
d_call: NA
v_call: TRBV4-2
cdr3_aa: CASSQASGQETQYF
cdr3_nt: TGTGCCAGCAGCCAAGCCTCGGGCCAAGAGACCCAGTACTTC

j_call: TRBJ1-6
clone_size: few
d_call: NA
v_call: TRBV7-8
cdr3_aa: CASSLDGGMGSPLHF
cdr3_nt: TGTGCCAGCAGCTTAGATGGGGGGATGGGTTCACCCCTCCACTTT

j_call: TRBJ1-2
clone_size: NA
d_call: NA
v_call: TRBV29-1
cdr3_aa: CSVEGPYGYTF
cdr3_nt: TGCAGCGTTGAGGGCCCCTATGGCTACACCTTC

j_call: TRBJ2-7
clone_size: NA
d_call: TRBD1
v_call: TRBV6-5
cdr3_aa: CASSRQGGPYEQYF
cdr3_nt: TGTGCCAGCTCCCGACAGGGGGGACCCTACGAGCAGTACTTC

j_call: TRBJ1-1
clone_size: NA
d_call: NA
v_call: TRBV4-1
cdr3_aa: CASSHRDGGTEAFF
cdr3_nt: TGCGCCAGCAGCCACCGGGACGGAGGCACTGAAGCTTTCTTT

j_call: TRBJ2-6
clone_size: medium-sized
d_call: NA
v_call: TRBV4-1
cdr3_aa: CASSATQGTGANVLTF
cdr3_nt: TGCGCCAGCAGCGCAACGCAGGGTACCGGGGCCAACGTCCTGACTTTC

j_call: TRBJ2-3
clone_size: few
d_call: TRBD1
v_call: TRBV19
cdr3_aa: CASSGTGEDTQYF
cdr3_nt: TGTGCCAGTAGTGGGACAGGGGAAGATACGCAGTATTTT

j_call: TRBJ1-1
clone_size: NA
d_call: TRBD1
v_call: TRBV28
cdr3_aa: CASRLTGIATEAFF
cdr3_nt: TGTGCCAGCAGACTGACAGGGATTGCCACTGAAGCTTTCTTT

j_call: TRBJ2-7
clone_size: NA
d_call: TRBD1
v_call: TRBV25-1
cdr3_aa: CASSDPGQGIYEQYF
cdr3_nt: TGTGCCAGCAGTGACCCGGGACAGGGAATCTACGAGCAGTACTTC

j_call: TRBJ2-2
clone_size: few
d_call: NA
v_call: TRBV9
cdr3_aa: CASSPEHTGELFF
cdr3_nt: TGTGCCAGCAGCCCTGAACACACCGGGGAGCTGTTTTTT

j_call: TRBJ2-7
clone_size: NA
d_call: TRBD1
v_call: TRBV11-3
cdr3_aa: CASSLTGDAYEQYF
cdr3_nt: TGTGCCAGCAGCTTGACAGGGGACGCCTACGAGCAGTACTTC

j_call: TRBJ2-7
clone_size: NA
d_call: TRBD1
v_call: TRBV6-5
cdr3_aa: CASRPGQSYEQYF
cdr3_nt: TGTGCCAGCAGACCGGGACAGTCCTACGAGCAGTACTTC

j_call: TRBJ1-3
clone_size: NA
d_call: NA
v_call: TRBV29-1
cdr3_aa: CSVGEGVSGNTIYF
cdr3_nt: TGCAGCGTTGGAGAGGGCGTCTCTGGAAACACCATATATTTT

j_call: TRBJ2-7
clone_size: once
d_call: NA
v_call: TRBV6-6
cdr3_aa: CASSYSGSDEQYF
cdr3_nt: TGTGCCAGCAGTTACTCCGGATCGGACGAGCAGTACTTC

j_call: TRBJ2-4
clone_size: NA
d_call: NA
v_call: TRBV4-3
cdr3_aa: CASSQVGGAGIQYF
cdr3_nt: TGCGCCAGCAGCCAAGTGGGGGGGGCGGGCATTCAGTACTTC

j_call: TRBJ2-1
clone_size: NA
d_call: NA
v_call: TRBV28
cdr3_aa: CASSLRDNGQFF
cdr3_nt: TGTGCCAGCAGCCTCCGGGACAACGGGCAGTTCTTC

j_call: TRBJ1-2
clone_size: NA
d_call: NA
v_call: TRBV25-1
cdr3_aa: CASRDKNYGYTF
cdr3_nt: TGTGCCAGCAGGGACAAAAACTATGGCTACACCTTC

j_call: TRBJ2-7
clone_size: once
d_call: TRBD2
v_call: TRBV4-3
cdr3_aa: CASSELGLAPAYEQYF
cdr3_nt: TGCGCCAGCAGCGAACTCGGACTAGCGCCTGCCTACGAGCAGTACTTC